A single sample is the source of the 18 T cell receptor beta chains below, sequenced in a study of cytomegalovirus exposure and HLA in healthy donors. The PCR contained 60 Vbeta and 13 Jbeta primers. Repertoires were generated with immunoSEQ multiplex PCR, while TCRdb's copy carries only in-frame clones and drops some. This sample yields roughly 110,000 clones, of which 82% are seen a single time; approximately 1.5% belongs to the top ten. Material: PBMCs. The receptors were gathered from a man in his fifties or sixties in good health and CMV-seronegative.

The chain links TRBV28 to TRBJ2-1, with 7 bases lining up with TRBD1. Looked up from germline, CDR1 is MDHEN and CDR2 is SYDVKM. The length of the CDR3 is 15 residues. Losses at the gene ends were 4 bases for V and 3 bases for J; bases not matched to a gene: 6. CDR3 sequence reads: CASSSGTENYNEQFF. The CDR3 nucleotides are TGTGCCAGCAGTTCGGGGACAGAAAACTACAATGAGCAGTTCTTC.

The chain has TRBV2 and TRBJ2-1; 9 positions agree with TRBD2. The CDR3 spans 16 residues. Germline V gene data show CDR1 as SNHLY and CDR2 as FYNNEI. Trimming cost V 7 bases and J 0 bases; bases outside gene matches: 7. CDR3 amino acids: CASTSPSGDSYNEQFF. The CDR3 nucleotides are TGTGCCAGCACCTCTCCTAGCGGGGACTCCTACAATGAGCAGTTCTTC.

The gene calls are TRBV9 and TRBJ2-2; TRBD1 might be the D (7 bases). Trimming took 3 bases from V and 8 from J, leaving 17 bases between them. This CDR3 contains 15 residues. Germline V gene lookup returns CDR1 SGDLS and CDR2 YYNGEE. In DNA form, the CDR3 reads TGTGCCAGCAGCGCACCCTCAGGGGGGTCTGGGGAGCTGTTTTTT. Amino acid sequence: CASSAPSGGSGELFF.

This rearrangement joins TRBV5-3 to TRBJ2-1; D is ambiguous. TRBV5-3 is an open reading frame, and its role is uncertain. This CDR3 spans 14 amino acids. V lost 0 bases and J lost 3, with 7 bases in between. CDR3 residues: CARSLDRYYNEQFF. The CDR3 DNA follows: TGTGCCAGAAGCTTGGACAGATACTACAATGAGCAGTTCTTC.

The chain couples TRBV4-1 to TRBJ2-7; D may be TRBD1 (5 bases). This CDR3 is built from 15 residues. V lost 0 bases, J lost 2 bases, and 11 bases lay in between. The germline V gene encodes CDR1 MGHRA and CDR2 YSYEKL. The DNA for the CDR3 is TGCGCCAGCAGCCAAGAGAGACAGTATACCTACGAGCAGTACTTC. Amino acid sequence: CASSQERQYTYEQYF.

The chain joins TRBV5-6 to TRBJ2-1, with TRBD2 as a possible D gene (5 bases). Germline lookup yields CDR1 SGHDT and CDR2 YYEEEE. The CDR3 is made up of 19 amino acids. Trimming left V 0 bases short and J 9 bases short, with 28 bases between. DNA of the CDR3: TGTGCCAGCAGCTTGGTAAGGGTACATAGCGCCCGCCCTATGGGTGAGCAGTTCTTC. This gives the protein CASSLVRVHSARPMGEQFF.

This rearrangement joins TRBV4-3 to TRBJ2-3, with TRBD2 matching 9 bases. Germline V gives CDR1 LGHNA, CDR2 YSLEER. V dropped 1 base and J dropped 4; count of bases not matched to a gene: 3. The CDR3 extends over 15 amino acids. The CDR3 reads CASSQGGGAADTQYF. The CDR3 coding sequence is TGCGCCAGCAGCCAAGGCGGGGGGGCCGCAGATACGCAGTATTTT.

V and J are TRBV4-3 and TRBJ2-3; D unclear. The CDR3 sequence is 11 residues long. The ends were cut back, 3 bases at V and 5 bases at J, with 3 bases in the middle. The germline V gene has CDR1 LGHNA and CDR2 YSLEER. CDR3 sequence (DNA): TGCGCCAGCAGCCATCAAGATACGCAGTATTTT. Protein product: CASSHQDTQYF.

This clone was detected only once. CDR3 DNA: TGTGCCAGCTCACGAGCGGGGGACGGTGGCTACACCTTC. This sequence encodes CASSRAGDGGYTF. This chain joins TRBV18 and TRBJ1-2; a weak D match, TRBD1 (5 bases). This CDR3 comprises 13 residues. Germline V lookup: CDR1 KGHSH, CDR2 LQKENI. With 4 bases removed from V and 7 bases from J, the gap between germline ends came to 13 bases.

The chain combines TRBV5-1 with TRBJ2-1; D perhaps matches TRBD1 (6 bases). CDR1 and CDR2 (germline): SGHRS, YFSETQ. The CDR3 has 12 amino acids. The germline V and J ends were trimmed by 6 bases and 10 bases, with 14 bases remaining between them. This CDR3 reads CASTDSFMEQFF. The CDR3 bases are TGCGCCAGCACGGACAGTTTTATGGAGCAGTTCTTC.

V is TRBV18 and J is TRBJ2-3, with D tentatively TRBD2 (5 bases). V was pared by 10 bases and J by 3 bases, with 17 bases between. The germline V gene has CDR1 KGHSH and CDR2 LQKENI. This CDR3 comprises 14 residues. The CDR3 region has the DNA TGTGCCACCTCCTTGAGCGGCGAAACAGATACGCAGTATTTT. This translates into CATSLSGETDTQYF.

J is TRBJ2-7 and V is TRBV5-1; TRBD2 matches at 9 bases. In germline, CDR1 is SGHRS, CDR2 YFSETQ. After removal of 4 bases from V and 2 bases from J, the junction contained 7 bases not matched to a gene. The CDR3 covers 15 residues. The CDR3 reads CASSVRAGGAYEQYV. DNA for the CDR3: TGCGCCAGCAGCGTCCGAGCGGGGGGCGCCTACGAGCAGTACGTC.

The chain combines TRBV18 with TRBJ2-1; 8 nucleotides align to TRBD2. Germline lookup yields CDR1 KGHSH and CDR2 LQKENI. The trim removed 1 base at V and 7 bases at J, leaving 6 bases unmatched. The CDR3 consists of 15 residues. CDR3 region: CASSPLAGGMNEQFF. CDR3 sequence (DNA): TGTGCCAGCTCACCACTGGCGGGGGGCATGAATGAGCAGTTCTTC.

This clone was seen many times. V usage is TRBV5-1 and J usage is TRBJ2-7; 8 bases are a match to TRBD1. There are 12 residues in the CDR3. The V gene end was trimmed by 4 bases and the J gene end by 6 bases; junction bases not matched to a gene: 3. Germline V gene data show CDR1 as SGHRS and CDR2 as YFSETQ. CDR3 loop: CASSATGVEQYF. CDR3 bases: TGCGCCAGCAGCGCGACAGGGGTCGAGCAGTACTTC.

The chain recombines TRBV7-2 with TRBJ2-7; TRBD2 might be the D (7 bases). V was shortened by 5 bases and J by 2 bases, with 16 bases between the two germline ends. The CDR3 covers 15 residues. Germline CDR1 SGHTA, CDR2 FQGNSA. The DNA of the CDR3 is TGTGCCAGCAGCCTCCGAGGGGGGGGCCCCTACGAGCAGTACTTC. Translated, it gives CASSLRGGGPYEQYF.

The V and J genes are TRBV10-3 and TRBJ1-5, with TRBD1 matching over 7 bases. CDR1 is ENHRY, CDR2 SYGVKD, per germline. The V gene end was trimmed by 6 bases and the J gene end by 2 bases; junction bases not matched to a gene: 7. CDR3 length: 15 residues. This CDR3 is CAIRSGGSGNQPQHF. The CDR3 region has the DNA TGTGCCATCAGGTCAGGGGGGAGCGGCAATCAGCCCCAGCATTTT.

The chain carries TRBV7-3 and TRBJ2-7; TRBD1 matches at 8 bases. Germline CDR1 is SGHTA and CDR2 is FQGTGA. This CDR3 contains 13 residues. Trimming removed 5 bases from V and 7 bases from J; junction bases left unmatched: 7. In nucleotides, the CDR3 is TGTGCCAGCAGCGATGGGACAGGCGTTGAGCAGTACTTC. Its translation: CASSDGTGVEQYF.

The chain recombines TRBV18 with TRBJ1-2, with a tentative D call TRBD1 (5 bases). This CDR3 spans 13 amino acids. Germline V gene sequence: CDR1 KGHSH, CDR2 LQKENI. Trimming took 0 bases from V and 6 from J, leaving 8 bases between them. The CDR3 DNA sequence: TGTGCCAGCTCACCACCGTCAGGGAATGGCTACACCTTC. It codes for CASSPPSGNGYTF.